The 26 T cell receptor beta chains presented below share a single source sample, sequenced in a study of blood T cell repertoires in COVID-19. Here immunoSEQ multiplex PCR was the method, and the copy in TCRdb shows in-frame clones only, minus some. The sample records about 100,000 clones, more than 85% being singletons. Sequenced: peripheral blood. All receptors derive from a man younger than 35 with acute or convalescent COVID-19.

This clone was observed a single time. This sequence joins TRBV3-1 (or the pseudogene TRBV3-2) and TRBJ2-3; D call uncertain. The V end was cut by 6 bases, the J end by 3 bases, with 4 bases between. Germline V CDR1 and CDR2: LGHDT, YNNKEL (reference sequence). The CDR3 loop spans 11 amino acids. The CDR3 loop is CASRRTDTQYF. In nucleotides, the CDR3 is TGTGCCAGCAGGCGGACAGATACGCAGTATTTT.

The chain uses TRBV19 and TRBJ1-1, with D perhaps TRBD1 (5 bases). Germline V gene lookup returns CDR1 LNHDA and CDR2 SQIVND (reference sequence). The CDR3 has 14 amino acids. The ends were cut back, 2 bases at V and 4 bases at J, with 11 bases in the middle. The CDR3 region has the DNA TGTGCCAGTAGTATATTGGGGGGAGGCACTGAAGCTTTCTTT. Its protein product is CASSILGGGTEAFF.

The genes are TRBV5-1 and TRBJ2-1; D is possibly TRBD1 (5 bases). The CDR3 is 15 residues long. The germline V and J ends were trimmed by 0 bases and 5 bases, with 12 bases remaining between them. Germline CDR1 is SGHRS and CDR2 is YFSETQ. The CDR3 sequence is CASSLDPGFHNEQFF. The CDR3 DNA reads as TGCGCCAGCAGCTTGGATCCAGGGTTCCACAATGAGCAGTTCTTC.

The chain recombines TRBV18 with TRBJ1-1; D is ambiguous. Looked up from germline, CDR1 is KGHSH and CDR2 is LQKENI. The CDR3 sequence is 16 residues long. Deletions cut 0 bases from V and 4 bases from J, with 15 bases between. As DNA, the CDR3 is TGTGCCAGCTCACCACCGCCAATGGGAGGAACCACTGAAGCTTTCTTT. Translation: CASSPPPMGGTTEAFF. Full variable domain (remainder filled in from reference TRBV18 and TRBJ1-1): NAGVMQNPRHLVRRRGQEARLRCSPMKGHSHVYWYRQLPEEGLKFMVYLQKENIIDESGMPKERFSAEFPKEGPSILRIQQVVRGDSAAYFCASSPPPMGGTTEAFFGQGTRLTVV.

This rearrangement joins TRBV6-5 to TRBJ2-2; tentatively, D is TRBD2 (6 bases). Trimming took off 1 base at V and 0 bases at J, with 9 bases between the two ends. The CDR3 has 16 amino acids. Germline CDR1 and CDR2: MNHEY and SVGAGI. The DNA for the CDR3 is TGTGCCAGCAGTTACTATCGGGGGTCGAACACCGGGGAGCTGTTTTTT. Encoded protein: CASSYYRGSNTGELFF.

The chain links TRBV22-1 to TRBJ2-7; TRBD2 is the table's D call and was not checked against the DNA. TRBV22-1 is described as a pseudogene. This CDR3 has 15 residues. CDR3 sequence: CPGSARVGSRNEQYF. The CDR3 nucleotides read TGTCCTGGGAGCGCACGGGTCGGGAGTAGGAACGAGCAGTACTTC.

The chain employs TRBV27 and TRBJ1-2, with a tentative D call TRBD1 (5 bases). This CDR3 has 14 amino acids. Trimming pared 3 bases from V and 7 bases from J, leaving 15 bases between. Germline values: CDR1 MNHEY, CDR2 SMNVEV (reference sequence). The CDR3 sequence: CASSLDRSQGGYTF. CDR3 nucleotides: TGTGCCAGCAGTTTGGATAGATCTCAGGGTGGCTACACCTTC.

The CDR3 reads CASSLGHLYEQYF. The CDR3 nucleotides are TGTGCCAGCAGTCTTGGACACCTTTACGAGCAGTACTTC. The chain employs TRBV6-5 and TRBJ2-7; maybe TRBD1 (5 bases). The CDR3 extends over 13 amino acids. V lost 5 bases, J lost 4 bases, and 12 bases lay in between. Per the germline V gene, CDR1 is MNHEY and CDR2 is SVGAGI.

The chain couples TRBV27 to TRBJ1-2, with 7 bases matching TRBD1. Germline values: CDR1 MNHEY, CDR2 SMNVEV (reference sequence). J was trimmed by 6 bases and V by 3 bases; bases with no gene match: 4. The CDR3 is 13 residues long. The CDR3 protein is CASSFRGFDGYTF. In DNA form, the CDR3 reads TGTGCCAGCAGTTTCAGGGGGTTCGATGGCTACACCTTC.

The chain joins TRBV27 to TRBJ2-1; TRBD2 is a possible D gene (6 bases). In germline, CDR1 is MNHEY, CDR2 SMNVEV (reference sequence). V was clipped by 1 base and J by 8 bases, with 24 bases between them. The CDR3 runs 18 residues. CDR3 amino acids: CASSLYSGTPPSDHEQFF. Written as DNA, the CDR3 is TGTGCCAGCAGTTTATATTCGGGGACTCCCCCGTCGGACCATGAGCAGTTCTTC.

This chain uses TRBV28 with TRBJ2-3, with TRBD2 matching over 12 bases. Per the germline V gene, CDR1 is MDHEN and CDR2 is SYDVKM. V lost 3 bases, J lost 6 bases, and 7 bases stayed unmatched. CDR3 size: 16 residues. Written as DNA, the CDR3 is TGTGCCAGCAGTTTCCCTAGCGGGGGGGCAAAGGATACGCAGTATTTT. Encoded protein: CASSFPSGGAKDTQYF.

J is TRBJ1-6 and V is TRBV27; TRBD1 is a possible D gene (6 bases). The germline V and J ends were trimmed by 5 bases and 7 bases, with 27 bases remaining between them. CDR3 length: 19 residues. The germline V gene has CDR1 MNHEY and CDR2 SMNVEV (reference sequence). The CDR3 loop reads CASSLSSVGTLGKNSPLHF. CDR3 nucleotide sequence: TGTGCCAGCAGTCTCAGCAGCGTTGGGACACTCGGAAAGAATTCACCCCTCCACTTT.

This clone has only one observation. This chain connects TRBV5-6 to TRBJ2-1; D is unresolved. The germline gives CDR1 SGHDT, CDR2 YYEEEE. Between the trimmed V and J ends, which lost 0 bases and 0 bases, there was a span of 7 bases. The CDR3 consists of 15 residues. DNA for the CDR3: TGTGCCAGCAGCTTGGGCGGAAGCTCCTACAATGAGCAGTTCTTC. Its protein product is CASSLGGSSYNEQFF.

This clone is a singleton in its sample. The gene calls are TRBV3-1 (or the pseudogene TRBV3-2) and TRBJ2-1; D might be TRBD2 (5 bases). CDR1 LGHDT and CDR2 YNNKEL come from the germline V gene (reference sequence). The CDR3 totals 16 residues. V was shortened by 3 bases and J by 7 bases, with 19 bases between the two germline ends. The CDR3 here is CASSHQRARSGNEQFF. In nucleotides, the CDR3 is TGTGCCAGCAGCCATCAGAGGGCACGTTCGGGGAATGAGCAGTTCTTC.

This chain connects TRBV6-5 to TRBJ1-1; D remains unclear. The germline CDR1 and CDR2 sequences are MNHEY and SVGAGI. The CDR3 runs to 14 residues. V lost 8 bases and J lost 4, with 17 bases in between. Here the CDR3 reads CASEGYSLGTEAFF. The CDR3 nucleotides read TGTGCCAGCGAAGGTTACAGTTTAGGCACTGAAGCTTTCTTT.

The chain combines TRBV6-5 with TRBJ1-1; the match to TRBD1 covers 8 bases. V gave up 7 bases and J gave up 0 bases; unmatched junction bases: 4. The CDR3 consists of 14 residues. Germline lookup yields CDR1 MNHEY and CDR2 SVGAGI. CDR3 sequence reads: CASTGDRLNTEAFF. The CDR3, as DNA: TGTGCCAGCACTGGGGACAGGCTGAACACTGAAGCTTTCTTT.

The V call is TRBV29-1, the J call TRBJ1-3; TRBD1 is a possible D gene (5 bases). Germline values: CDR1 SQVTM, CDR2 ANQGSEA. V was clipped by 7 bases and J by 0 bases, with 13 bases between them. The CDR3 has 14 residues. The CDR3 sequence is CSAETVSSGNTIYF. The CDR3 DNA reads as TGCAGCGCCGAGACAGTCTCCTCTGGAAACACCATATATTTT. Together with reference TRBV29-1 and TRBJ1-3, the CDR3 gives the full variable domain: SAVISQKPSRDICQRGTSLTIQCQVDSQVTMMFWYRQQPGQSLTLIATANQGSEATYESGFVIDKFPISRPNLTFSTLTVSNMSPEDSSIYLCSAETVSSGNTIYFGEGSWLTVV.

This chain uses TRBV2 with TRBJ1-4, with no clear D. The ends were cut back, 6 bases at V and 8 bases at J, with 10 bases in the middle. The germline V gene encodes CDR1 SNHLY and CDR2 FYNNEI. The CDR3 is made up of 12 amino acids. In DNA, the CDR3 is TGTGCCAGCAGCAACACATGGGAAAAACTGTTTTTT. Translating gives CASSNTWEKLFF.

J is TRBJ2-1 and V is TRBV12-3 or TRBV12-4; D remains unclear. The CDR3 totals 10 residues. The V gene lost 4 bases and the J gene lost 7 bases, with 2 bases spanning the gap. The CDR3 sequence: CASSSNEQFF. The DNA of the CDR3 is TGTGCCAGCAGTTCTAATGAGCAGTTCTTC.

This clone has just a few counts. The chain carries TRBV20-1 and TRBJ1-1; the D is unclear. Per germline, CDR1 DFQATT and CDR2 SNEGSKA (reference sequence). Trimming pared 3 bases from V and 7 bases from J, leaving 9 bases between. CDR3 size: 11 residues. The CDR3: CSASPQFEAFF. In nucleotides, the CDR3 is TGCAGTGCTAGCCCCCAGTTTGAAGCTTTCTTT.

The V call is TRBV2, the J call TRBJ1-4; D gene unclear. The CDR3 has 15 residues. Germline lookup yields CDR1 SNHLY and CDR2 FYNNEI. The germline V and J ends were trimmed by 2 bases and 3 bases, with 10 bases remaining between them. CDR3 sequence (DNA): TGTGCCAGCAGTGAAACGAGGTGGGCTAATGAAAAACTGTTTTTT. This encodes CASSETRWANEKLFF. The whole variable domain, remainder taken from reference TRBV2 and TRBJ1-4, is EPEVTQTPSHQVTQMGQEVILRCVPISNHLYFYWYRQILGQKVEFLVSFYNNEISEKSEIFDDQFSVERPDGSNFTLKIRSTKLEDSAMYFCASSETRWANEKLFFGSGTQLSVL.

J is TRBJ2-2 and V is TRBV3-1 (or the pseudogene TRBV3-2); 11 bases are a match to TRBD2. The CDR3 consists of 15 residues. Germline V gene data show CDR1 as LGHDT and CDR2 as YNNKEL (reference sequence). J gave up 4 bases and V 6 bases, and 4 bases lay outside the gene matches. The CDR3 here is CASSPSGRTTGELFF. For the CDR3, the DNA is TGTGCCAGCAGTCCTAGCGGGAGGACCACCGGGGAGCTGTTTTTT.

This chain uses TRBV5-5 with TRBJ1-1; D is possibly TRBD1 (5 bases). The CDR3 consists of 13 residues. V was trimmed by 2 bases and J by 3 bases, leaving 8 bases between them. CDR1 SGHKS and CDR2 YYEKEE come from the germline V gene (reference sequence). The CDR3 is CASSFSRDTEAFF. Written as DNA, the CDR3 is TGTGCCAGCAGCTTTAGCAGGGACACTGAAGCTTTCTTT.

CDR3 in DNA: TGTGCCAGCAGTTTATCTCCCCGTAGGTGGGGAGGGAGTTGGGAGACCCAGTACTTC. Protein sequence: CASSLSPRRWGGSWETQYF. The chain links TRBV27 to TRBJ2-5, with TRBD2 identical over 7 bases. The CDR3 contains 19 residues. V lost 0 bases, J lost 5 bases, and 18 bases stayed unmatched. Per germline, CDR1 MNHEY and CDR2 SMNVEV (reference sequence).

The chain combines TRBV6-5 with TRBJ2-3, with D uncertain. V was trimmed by 8 bases and J by 6 bases, leaving 9 bases between them. Germline CDR1 is MNHEY and CDR2 is SVGAGI. The CDR3 has 11 residues. The CDR3 reads CASEAADTQYF. The CDR3 coding sequence is TGTGCCAGCGAGGCAGCGGATACGCAGTATTTT.

CDR3 DNA sequence: TGTGCCAGCAGCTTGGGGGGGACTAGCGGGAGAGGGAATGAGCAGTTCTTC. Encoded protein: CASSLGGTSGRGNEQFF. The chain carries TRBV5-4 and TRBJ2-1; TRBD2 matches at 14 bases. Germline loops: CDR1 SGHNT, CDR2 YYREEE (reference sequence). The CDR3 runs 17 residues. V lost 0 bases, J lost 7 bases, and 6 bases stayed unmatched.